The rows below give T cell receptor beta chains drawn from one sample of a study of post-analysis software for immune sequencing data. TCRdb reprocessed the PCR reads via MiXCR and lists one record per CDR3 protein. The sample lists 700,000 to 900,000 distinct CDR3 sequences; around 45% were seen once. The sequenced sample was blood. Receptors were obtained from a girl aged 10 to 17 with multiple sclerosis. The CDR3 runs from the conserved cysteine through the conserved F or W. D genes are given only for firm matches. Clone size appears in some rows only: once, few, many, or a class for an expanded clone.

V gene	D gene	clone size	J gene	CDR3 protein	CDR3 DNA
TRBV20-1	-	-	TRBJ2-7	CSASTPALYEQYF	TGCAGTGCTAGCACCCCAGCGCTCTACGAGCAGTACTTC
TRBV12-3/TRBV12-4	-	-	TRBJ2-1	CASSLDPGAEQFF	TGTGCCAGCAGTTTAGACCCAGGGGCTGAGCAGTTCTTC
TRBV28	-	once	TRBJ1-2	CASKLFKANYGYTF	TGTGCCAGCAAGCTGTTTAAGGCGAACTATGGCTACACCTTC
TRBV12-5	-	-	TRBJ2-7	CASGLVLGGGYEQYF	TGTGCTAGTGGTTTGGTACTCGGGGGTGGCTACGAGCAGTACTTC
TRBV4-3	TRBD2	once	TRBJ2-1	CASSQGRSGAYNEQFF	TGCGCCAGCAGCCAAGGAAGGAGCGGGGCCTACAATGAGCAGTTCTTC
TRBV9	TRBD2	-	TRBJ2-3	CASSVIGRAVDTQYF	TGTGCCAGCAGCGTAATCGGGAGGGCCGTCGATACGCAGTATTTT
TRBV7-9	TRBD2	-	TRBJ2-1	CASSLLKAGGPIHNEQFF	TGTGCCAGCAGCCTCCTCAAAGCGGGAGGGCCGATACACAATGAGCAGTTCTTC
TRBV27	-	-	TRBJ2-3	CASSLNNRRSTSTDTQYF	TGTGCCAGCAGTTTAAATAACCGGAGGTCGACTTCCACAGATACGCAGTATTTT
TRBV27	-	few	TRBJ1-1	CASSPGGVNTEAFF	TGTGCCAGCAGTCCCGGGGGAGTAAACACTGAAGCTTTCTTT
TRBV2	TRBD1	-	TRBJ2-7	CASSVDRGPAYEQYF	TGTGCCAGCAGCGTGGACAGGGGGCCCGCCTACGAGCAGTACTTC
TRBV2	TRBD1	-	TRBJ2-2	CASRSGTGTGELFF	TGTGCCAGCAGATCCGGGACAGGGACCGGGGAGCTGTTTTTT
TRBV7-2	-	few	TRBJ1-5	CASSRDRPNQPQHF	TGTGCCAGCAGCCGCGACAGGCCCAATCAGCCCCAGCATTTT
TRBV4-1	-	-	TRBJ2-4	CASSQGNLAKNIQYF	TGCGCCAGCAGCCAAGGCAATTTAGCCAAAAACATTCAGTACTTC
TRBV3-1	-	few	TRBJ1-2	CASSQARWSGYTF	TGTGCCAGCAGCCAAGCGAGGTGGAGTGGCTACACCTTC
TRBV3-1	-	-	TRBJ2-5	CASSQDNRARAKQYF	TGTGCCAGCAGCCAAGATAACAGGGCTAGGGCTAAGCAGTACTTC
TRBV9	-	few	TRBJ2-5	CASSSQGRPSETQYF	TGTGCCAGCAGCTCCCAGGGACGCCCGAGTGAGACCCAGTACTTC
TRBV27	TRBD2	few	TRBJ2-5	CASSPQLAGMETQYF	TGTGCCAGCAGTCCCCAACTAGCGGGAATGGAGACCCAGTACTTC
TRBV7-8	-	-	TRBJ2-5	CASSNAVEAKETQYF	TGTGCCAGCAGCAACGCCGTCGAGGCTAAAGAGACCCAGTACTTC
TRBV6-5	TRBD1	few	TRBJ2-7	CATQPGQGYEQYF	TGTGCCACCCAACCAGGACAGGGCTACGAGCAGTACTTC
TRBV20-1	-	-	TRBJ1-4	CSASAQGLFF	TGCAGTGCTAGTGCCCAGGGGCTGTTTTTT
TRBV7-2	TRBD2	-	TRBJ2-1	CASSKRTSGSLPLEQFF	TGTGCCAGCAGCAAGAGGACTAGCGGGAGTTTGCCGCTTGAGCAGTTCTTC
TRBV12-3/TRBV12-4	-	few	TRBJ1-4	CASSTRTTNEKLFF	TGTGCCAGCAGCACGCGTACAACTAATGAAAAACTGTTTTTT
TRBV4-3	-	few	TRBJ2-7	CASSQDVGYEQYF	TGCGCCAGCAGCCAAGACGTGGGTTACGAGCAGTACTTC
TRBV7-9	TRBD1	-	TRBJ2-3	CASSHRTGESTDTQYF	TGTGCCAGCAGCCACCGGACAGGCGAGAGCACAGATACGCAGTATTTT
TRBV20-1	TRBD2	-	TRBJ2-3	CSAVTLARLTDTQYF	TGCAGTGCTGTAACACTAGCGCGGCTCACAGATACGCAGTATTTT
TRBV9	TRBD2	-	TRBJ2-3	CASSLGTSPDTQYF	TGTGCCAGCAGCCTCGGGACTAGCCCAGATACGCAGTATTTT
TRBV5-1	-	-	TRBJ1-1	CASSLLRPVMNTEAFF	TGCGCCAGCAGCTTGCTGCGTCCTGTCATGAACACTGAAGCTTTCTTT
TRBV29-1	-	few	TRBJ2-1	CSVEGGARHSYNEQFF	TGCAGCGTTGAAGGGGGCGCGAGACACTCCTACAATGAGCAGTTCTTC